This T cell receptor beta chain derives from a study of beta chain features in type 1 diabetes. Cell sorting via CD45RO/CCR7/CD25/CD127/CD95/CD27 was performed to obtain CD4+ naive, central memory, regulatory and stem cell-like memory cells. CDR1 is SGHNT, CDR2 YYREEE, per germline (reference sequence). CDR3 length equals 16 residues. The J segment lost 0 bases and the V segment lost 4 bases, leaving 5 bases of the junction unmatched. As every portion of the isolated RNA was reverse transcribed, the sequencing read expressed TCRB transcripts. Generated by immunoSEQ multiplex PCR, the TCRdb table keeps only in-frame clones and is missing some. The data hold about 410,000 clones, with approximately 15% observed a single time.

Specimen: naive CD4+ T cells from blood. This clonotype was obtained from a man younger than 40 in good health. The chain links TRBV5-4 to TRBJ1-2, with 11 bases aligning to TRBD1. CDR3 protein: CASSSGTGGPNYGYTF. The CDR3 nucleotides read TGTGCCAGCAGCAGCGGGACAGGGGGACCTAACTATGGCTACACCTTC. Using reference TRBV5-4 and TRBJ1-2 for the parts outside the CDR3, the full variable domain is ETGVTQSPTHLIKTRGQQVTLRCSSQSGHNTVSWYQQALGQGPQFIFQYYREEENGRGNFPPRFSGLQFPNYSSELNVNALELDDSALYLCASSSGTGGPNYGYTFGSGTRLTVV.